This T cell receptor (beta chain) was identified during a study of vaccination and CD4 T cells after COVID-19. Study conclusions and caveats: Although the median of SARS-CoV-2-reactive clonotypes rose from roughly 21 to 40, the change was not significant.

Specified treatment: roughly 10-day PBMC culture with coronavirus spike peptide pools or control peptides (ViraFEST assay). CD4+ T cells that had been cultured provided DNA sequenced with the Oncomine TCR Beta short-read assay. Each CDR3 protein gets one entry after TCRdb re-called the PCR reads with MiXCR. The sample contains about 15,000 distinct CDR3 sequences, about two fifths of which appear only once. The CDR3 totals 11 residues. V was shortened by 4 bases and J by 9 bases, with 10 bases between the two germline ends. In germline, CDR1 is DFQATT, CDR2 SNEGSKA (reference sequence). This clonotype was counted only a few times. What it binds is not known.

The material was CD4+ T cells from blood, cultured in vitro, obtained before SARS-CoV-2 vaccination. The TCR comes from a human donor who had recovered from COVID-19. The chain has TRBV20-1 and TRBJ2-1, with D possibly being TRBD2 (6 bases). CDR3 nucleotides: TGCAGTGCTATCTTGGGACTTGAGCAGTTCTTC. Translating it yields CSAILGLEQFF.